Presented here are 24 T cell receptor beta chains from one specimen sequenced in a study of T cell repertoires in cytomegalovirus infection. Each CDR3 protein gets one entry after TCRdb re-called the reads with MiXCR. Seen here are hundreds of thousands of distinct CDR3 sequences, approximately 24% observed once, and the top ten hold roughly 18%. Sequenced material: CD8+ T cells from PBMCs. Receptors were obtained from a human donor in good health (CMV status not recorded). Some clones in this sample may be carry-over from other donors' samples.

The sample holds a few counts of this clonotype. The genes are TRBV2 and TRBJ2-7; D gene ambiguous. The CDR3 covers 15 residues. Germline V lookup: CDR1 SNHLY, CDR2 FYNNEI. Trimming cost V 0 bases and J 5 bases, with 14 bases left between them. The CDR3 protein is CASSEARADLHEQYF. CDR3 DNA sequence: TGTGCCAGCAGTGAAGCGCGAGCAGACCTACACGAGCAGTACTTC.

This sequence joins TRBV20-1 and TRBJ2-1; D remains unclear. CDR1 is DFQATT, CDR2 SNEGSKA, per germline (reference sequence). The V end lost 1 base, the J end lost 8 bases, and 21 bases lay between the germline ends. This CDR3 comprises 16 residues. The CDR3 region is CSARGFARRPRDEQFF. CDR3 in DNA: TGCAGTGCTAGAGGCTTCGCGAGGAGACCTAGGGATGAGCAGTTCTTC.

CDR3 in amino acids: CAVLAGNGDTQYF. CDR3 DNA sequence: TGTGCCGTGCTAGCGGGGAACGGGGATACGCAGTATTTT. The chain has TRBV7-9 and TRBJ2-3; 9 nucleotides line up with TRBD2. The CDR3 sequence is 13 residues long. Germline trimming cut 11 bases from V and 6 bases from J; bases unmatched to any gene: 9. CDR1 and CDR2 from the germline V gene are SEHNR and FQNEAQ (reference sequence).

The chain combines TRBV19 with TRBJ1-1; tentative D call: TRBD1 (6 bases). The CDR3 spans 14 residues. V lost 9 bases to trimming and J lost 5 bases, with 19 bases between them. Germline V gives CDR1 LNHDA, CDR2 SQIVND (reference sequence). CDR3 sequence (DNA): TGTGCCAGCCGGGTGTGGGGGGCAGAAACTGAAGCTTTCTTT. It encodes CASRVWGAETEAFF.

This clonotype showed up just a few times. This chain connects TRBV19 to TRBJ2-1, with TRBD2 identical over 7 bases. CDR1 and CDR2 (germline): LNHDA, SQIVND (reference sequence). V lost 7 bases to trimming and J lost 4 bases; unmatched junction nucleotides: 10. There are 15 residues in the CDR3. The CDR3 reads CASTPRGGRYNEQFF. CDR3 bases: TGTGCCAGTACCCCCCGCGGGGGTCGTTACAATGAGCAGTTCTTC.

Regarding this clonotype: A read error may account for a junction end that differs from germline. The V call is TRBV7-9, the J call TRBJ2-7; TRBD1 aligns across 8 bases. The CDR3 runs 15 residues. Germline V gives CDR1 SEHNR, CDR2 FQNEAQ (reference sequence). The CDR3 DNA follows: TGTGCCAGCAGCCCCGAGGGGACAGGCACTATTGGGCAGCACTTC. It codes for CASSPEGTGTIGQHF.

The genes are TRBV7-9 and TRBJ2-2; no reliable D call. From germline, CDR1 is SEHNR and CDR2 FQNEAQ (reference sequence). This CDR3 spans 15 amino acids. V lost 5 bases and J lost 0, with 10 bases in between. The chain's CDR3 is CASSPHGPNTGELFF. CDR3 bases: TGTGCCAGCAGCCCCCATGGCCCGAACACCGGGGAGCTGTTTTTT.

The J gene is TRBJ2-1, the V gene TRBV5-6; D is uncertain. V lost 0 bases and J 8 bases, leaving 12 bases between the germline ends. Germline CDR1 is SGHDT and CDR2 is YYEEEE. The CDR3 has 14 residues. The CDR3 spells CASSLGGGGDEQFF. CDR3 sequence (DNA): TGTGCCAGCAGCTTGGGAGGCGGTGGTGATGAGCAGTTCTTC.

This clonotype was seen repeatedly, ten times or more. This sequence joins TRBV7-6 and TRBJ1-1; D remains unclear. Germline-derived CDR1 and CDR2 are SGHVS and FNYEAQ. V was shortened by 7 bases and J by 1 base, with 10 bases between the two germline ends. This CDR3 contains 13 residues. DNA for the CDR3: TGTGCCAGCAACTTCGGGCCGAACACTGAAGCTTTCTTT. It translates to CASNFGPNTEAFF.

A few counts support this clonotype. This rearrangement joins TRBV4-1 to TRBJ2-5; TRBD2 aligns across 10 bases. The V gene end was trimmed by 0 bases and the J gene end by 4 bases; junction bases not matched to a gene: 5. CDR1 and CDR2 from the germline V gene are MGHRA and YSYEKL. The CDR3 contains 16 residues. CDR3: CASSQEGGTSAETQYF. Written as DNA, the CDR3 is TGCGCCAGCAGCCAAGAAGGGGGGACTAGCGCAGAGACCCAGTACTTC.

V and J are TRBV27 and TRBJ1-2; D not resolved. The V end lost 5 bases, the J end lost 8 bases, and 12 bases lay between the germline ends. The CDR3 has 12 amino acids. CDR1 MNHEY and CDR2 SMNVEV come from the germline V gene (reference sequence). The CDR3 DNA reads TGTGCCAGCAGTCCCCGGGCCGGGGGCTACACCTTC. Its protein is CASSPRAGGYTF.

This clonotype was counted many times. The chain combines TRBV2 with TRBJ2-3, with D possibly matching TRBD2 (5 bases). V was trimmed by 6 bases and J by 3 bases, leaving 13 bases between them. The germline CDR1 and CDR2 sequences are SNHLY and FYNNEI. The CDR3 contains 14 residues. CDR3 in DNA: TGTGCCAGCAGGGAGACGGGATCGACAGATACGCAGTATTTT. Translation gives CASRETGSTDTQYF.

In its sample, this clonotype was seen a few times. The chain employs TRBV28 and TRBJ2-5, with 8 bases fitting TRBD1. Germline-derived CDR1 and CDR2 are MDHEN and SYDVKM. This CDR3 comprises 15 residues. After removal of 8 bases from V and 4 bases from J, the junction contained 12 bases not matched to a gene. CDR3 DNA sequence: TGTGCCAGCCGGGGGACAGGACTATCCTTAGAGACCCAGTACTTC. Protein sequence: CASRGTGLSLETQYF.

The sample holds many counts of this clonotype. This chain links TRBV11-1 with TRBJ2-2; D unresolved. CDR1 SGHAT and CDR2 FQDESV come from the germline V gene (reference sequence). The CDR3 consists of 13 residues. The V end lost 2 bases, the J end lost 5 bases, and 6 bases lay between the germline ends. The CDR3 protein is CASSLLWTGELFF. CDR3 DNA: TGTGCCAGCAGCTTACTGTGGACCGGGGAGCTGTTTTTT.

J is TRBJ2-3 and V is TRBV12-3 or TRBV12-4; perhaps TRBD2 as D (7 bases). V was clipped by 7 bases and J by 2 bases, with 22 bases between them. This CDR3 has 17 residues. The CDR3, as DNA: TGTGCCAGCATCCAGGACTGGCGGGGGCCGGACACAGATACGCAGTATTTT. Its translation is CASIQDWRGPDTDTQYF.

The CDR3 here is CASSEGLASFQETQYF. The CDR3 bases are TGTGCCAGCAGTGAAGGGCTAGCGAGTTTCCAAGAGACCCAGTACTTC. The chain has TRBV2 and TRBJ2-5, with D perhaps matching TRBD2 (6 bases). Between the trimmed V and J ends, which lost 1 base and 1 base, there was a span of 13 bases. The CDR3 is 16 residues long. The germline CDR1 and CDR2 sequences are SNHLY and FYNNEI.

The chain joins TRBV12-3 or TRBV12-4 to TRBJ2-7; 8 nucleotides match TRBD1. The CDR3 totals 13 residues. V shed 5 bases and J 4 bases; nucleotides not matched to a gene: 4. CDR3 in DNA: TGTGCCAGCAGTCACGGACAGGGTTACGAGCAGTACTTC. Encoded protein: CASSHGQGYEQYF.

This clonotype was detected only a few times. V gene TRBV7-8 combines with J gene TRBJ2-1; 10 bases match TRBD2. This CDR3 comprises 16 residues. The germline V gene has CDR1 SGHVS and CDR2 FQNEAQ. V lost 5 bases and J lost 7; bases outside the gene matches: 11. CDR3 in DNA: TGTGCCAGCAGCCCCCTTGAGCGGGGGGGCTGGAATGAGCAGTTCTTC. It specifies CASSPLERGGWNEQFF. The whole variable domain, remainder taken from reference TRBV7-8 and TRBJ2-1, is GAGVSQSPRYKVAKRGQDVALRCDPISGHVSLFWYQQALGQGPEFLTYFQNEAQLDKSGLPSDRFFAERPEGSVSTLKIQRTQQEDSAVYLCASSPLERGGWNEQFFGPGTRLTVL.

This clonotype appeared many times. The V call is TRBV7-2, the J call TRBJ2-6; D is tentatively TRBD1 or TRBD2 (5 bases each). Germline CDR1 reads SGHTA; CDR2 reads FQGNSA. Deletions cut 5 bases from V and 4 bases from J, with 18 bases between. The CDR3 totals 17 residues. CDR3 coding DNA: TGTGCCAGCAGCCACTGGGCCGGGACGGAAGGGGCCAACGTCCTGACTTTC. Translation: CASSHWAGTEGANVLTF.

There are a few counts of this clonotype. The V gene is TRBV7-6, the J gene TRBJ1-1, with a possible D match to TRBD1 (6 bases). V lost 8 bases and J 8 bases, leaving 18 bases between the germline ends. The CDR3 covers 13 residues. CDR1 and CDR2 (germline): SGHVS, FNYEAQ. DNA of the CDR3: TGTGCCAGCGGACCCGGGGGCCTCAGGGAAGCTTTCTTT. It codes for CASGPGGLREAFF.

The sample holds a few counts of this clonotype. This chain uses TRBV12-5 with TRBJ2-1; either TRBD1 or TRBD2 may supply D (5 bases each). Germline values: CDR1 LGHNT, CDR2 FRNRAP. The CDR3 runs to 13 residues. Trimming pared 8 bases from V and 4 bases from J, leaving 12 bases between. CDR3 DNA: TGTGCTAGTAGGGACCCAAGGTACAATGAGCAGTTCTTC. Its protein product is CASRDPRYNEQFF.

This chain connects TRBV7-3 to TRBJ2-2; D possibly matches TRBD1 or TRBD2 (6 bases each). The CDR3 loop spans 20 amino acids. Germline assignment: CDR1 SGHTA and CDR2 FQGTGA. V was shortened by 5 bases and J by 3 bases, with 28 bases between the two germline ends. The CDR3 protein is CASSHFESGAGLRDTGELFF. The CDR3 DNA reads TGTGCCAGCAGCCACTTTGAATCGGGGGCCGGACTCAGAGACACCGGGGAGCTGTTTTTT. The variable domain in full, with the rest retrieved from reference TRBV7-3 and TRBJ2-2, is GAGVSQTPSNKVTEKGKYVELRCDPISGHTALYWYRQSLGQGPEFLIYFQGTGAADDSGLPNDRFFAVRPEGSVSTLKIQRTERGDSAVYLCASSHFESGAGLRDTGELFFGEGSRLTVL.

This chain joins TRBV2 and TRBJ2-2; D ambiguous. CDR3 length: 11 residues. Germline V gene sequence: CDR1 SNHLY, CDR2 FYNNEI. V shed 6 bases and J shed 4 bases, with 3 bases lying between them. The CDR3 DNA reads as TGTGCCAGCAGGCTCACCGGGGAGCTGTTTTTT. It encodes CASRLTGELFF.

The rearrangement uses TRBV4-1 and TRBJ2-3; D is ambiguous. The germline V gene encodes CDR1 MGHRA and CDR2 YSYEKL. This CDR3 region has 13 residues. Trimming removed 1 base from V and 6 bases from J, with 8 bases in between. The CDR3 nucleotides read TGCGCCAGCAGCCAAGGCCAAGCCGATACGCAGTATTTT. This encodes CASSQGQADTQYF.